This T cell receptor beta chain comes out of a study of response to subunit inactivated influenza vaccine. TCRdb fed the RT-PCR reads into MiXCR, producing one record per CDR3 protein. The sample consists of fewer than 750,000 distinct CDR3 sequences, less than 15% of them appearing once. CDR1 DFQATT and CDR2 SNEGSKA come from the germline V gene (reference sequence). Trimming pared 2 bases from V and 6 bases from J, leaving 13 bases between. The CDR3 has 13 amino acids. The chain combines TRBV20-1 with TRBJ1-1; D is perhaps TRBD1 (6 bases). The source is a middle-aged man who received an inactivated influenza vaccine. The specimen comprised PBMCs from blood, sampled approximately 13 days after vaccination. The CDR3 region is CSARRGVGAEAFF. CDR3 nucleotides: TGCAGTGCTAGAAGGGGGGTTGGGGCTGAAGCTTTCTTT.